This TCR beta chain is drawn from a study of T cells in localized non-small cell lung cancer. The study's findings and limits: Researchers found a median roughly 50 of the top 100 tumor clones in adjacent lung. Sequencing involved a lone tumor region, leaving heterogeneity possible. Greater blood T cell density accompanied longer overall survival. Tumor trailed uninvolved adjacent lung in T cell clonality, which peaked there.

Remarks on this clone: Antigen specificity is unknown.

This CDR3 has 14 amino acids. In germline, CDR1 is LGHNT, CDR2 FRNRAP. Trimming pared 6 bases from V and 8 bases from J, leaving 19 bases between. Sequencing used immunoSEQ multiplex PCR; TCRdb keeps in-frame clones, though not all of them. The data show 1,500 to 2,000 clones, with about two fifths seen just once and around 9.6% held by the top ten. The material sequenced was lung tumor tissue, taken before any cancer treatment. The clonotype comes from a woman between 35 and 70 years old with stage I lung adenocarcinoma. V is TRBV12-5 and J is TRBJ1-2; D is unresolved. The chain's CDR3 is CASGKSGSLKGYTF. As DNA, the CDR3 is TGTGCTAGTGGCAAATCTGGGAGCCTTAAAGGCTACACCTTC.